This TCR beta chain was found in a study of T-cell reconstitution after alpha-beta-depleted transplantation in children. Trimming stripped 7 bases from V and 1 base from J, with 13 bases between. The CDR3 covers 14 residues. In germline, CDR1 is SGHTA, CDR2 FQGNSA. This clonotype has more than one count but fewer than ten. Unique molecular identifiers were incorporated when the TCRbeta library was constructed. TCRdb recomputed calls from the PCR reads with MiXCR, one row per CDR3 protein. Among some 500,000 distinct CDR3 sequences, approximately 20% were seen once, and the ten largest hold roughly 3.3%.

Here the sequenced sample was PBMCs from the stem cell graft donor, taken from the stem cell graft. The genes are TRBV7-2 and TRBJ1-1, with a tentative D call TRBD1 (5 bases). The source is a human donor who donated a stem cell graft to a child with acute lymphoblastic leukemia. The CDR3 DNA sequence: TGTGCCAGCATCGCTTTTGGGGGGAACACTGAAGCTTTCTTT. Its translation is CASIAFGGNTEAFF.